This T cell receptor beta chain was identified during a study of beta chain features in type 1 diabetes (dated by TCRdb to 2017 to 2018). Regarding the complete study: Patients and healthy donors did not differ in mean age, gender distribution, total cell number or subset yield. Across all samples, 107,917,701 sorted cells were examined, and cell number per subset correlated strongly with RNA yield. In the study, TCRB repertoires of sorted circulating CD4+ T cell subsets from recently diagnosed type 1 diabetes patients were compared with those of matched healthy donors. Regulatory and stem cell-like memory subsets were obtained from only 8 patients and roughly 8 healthy donors, while naive and central memory subsets were obtained from all 28 donors. Overall results and qualifications from the work: In all four CD4+ subsets, TCRB CDR3 length was moderately but significantly shorter in type 1 diabetes patients. At VDJ recombination sites, type 1 diabetes patients had fewer insertions and more deleted nucleotides, which implies abnormalities in thymic rearrangement. PCR may preferentially amplify shorter templates, but because patient and control samples were amplified and corrected together, any resulting skew would affect both groups equally. Naive, central memory and regulatory TCRB repertoires appeared to be more similar among patients than among healthy donors. Because the HLA sub-analyses included only small numbers of individuals, any influence of HLA type on TCRB rearrangement was left unresolved. Sequencing cDNA rather than genomic DNA could over-represent highly expressing activated cells, although activation and CD3 levels did not differ between groups.

For CDR1 and CDR2, the germline V gene lists SGHTA and FQGNSA. After removal of 1 base from V and 0 bases from J, the junction retains 12 bases not matched to a gene. Reading from cysteine to phenylalanine, the CDR3 counts 19 amino acids. The entry retains the CDR3 DNA only, 57 bases that are in frame from base 1. Each donor gave one peripheral blood draw, approximately 110 mL on average, collected into heparinised tubes. Naive, central memory, regulatory and stem cell-like memory CD4+ T cells were sorted on a BD FACSAria II using a panel including CD45RO, CCR7, CD25, CD127, CD95 and CD27. Every sorted population had a purity above 98%. PBMCs were isolated immediately by Lymphoprep density gradient centrifugation and stained directly without culture. To minimize batch effects, samples were stained and sorted in pairs, one healthy donor with one patient per experiment. This clone was observed a few times. Its antigen is currently not known. Base qualities were left out, and no much larger clone turns up one base away.

The High Capacity cDNA Reverse Transcription Kit was used to reverse transcribe all of the isolated RNA, meaning that expressed TCRB transcripts were what got sequenced. Naive, central memory and regulatory T cell samples underwent deep immunoSEQ sequencing, averaging around 3.7 million total reads per sample. Sorted cells were lysed in RLT buffer, and RNA was extracted using DNase-treated RNeasy Micro or Mini kits according to cell number. To prevent cross-contamination, each cell subset was processed individually, whereas patient and healthy donor samples were processed jointly. TCRB sequences were amplified from cDNA with the immunoSEQ multiplex PCR, producing 87-bp fragments spanning the CDR3 region. Sequencing of the amplicons was done on the Illumina HiSeq platform. From the authors' description of their analysis: PCR bias was corrected computationally using synthetic template baselines, and reads within Hamming distance 2 were collapsed, with unmergeable singletons discarded. By aligning reads against IMGT, V, D and J genes, CDR3 length, and insertions or deletions at six rearrangement sites were assigned. Within each subset, clonotype counts were normalized to the number of sorted cells before true diversity and Gini coefficients were calculated with the tcR R package. The overlap coefficient, calculated on TCRB nucleotide sequences, was used to measure repertoire sharing. TCRdb retrieved this table from immuneACCESS and kept in-frame rearrangements only. Not all clones are present; in checked studies, unresolved V genes account for under half, and no reason is known for the remainder. Clone size and the V and J calls come from that table; the DNA yielded D and trimming. The sample profile shows some 360,000 clones; 8.5% to 10% of them were found once. The top ten constitute about 0.63% of the sample.

This clonotype was obtained from a man aged 30 to 39 with type 1 diabetes. Recombination joined TRBV7-2 with TRBJ2-5; 9 bases in the junction line up with TRBD2. The specimen sequenced was central memory CD4+ T cells from blood. The CDR3 sequence is CASSLEVGSGSGNQETQYF. In nucleotide form, the sequence is TGTGCCAGCAGCTTAGAAGTTGGTAGCGGGAGCGGTAACCAAGAGACCCAGTACTTC.